This TCR beta chain appears in the sequencing data of a study of blood T cell repertoires in COVID-19. In the original analysis: Nucleated cell number was recorded as an estimate derived from reference gene primer amplification. The assay was immunoSEQ multiplex PCR, and TCRdb's table has in-frame clones only and misses some. That table furnishes V, J and clone size, whereas the DNA furnished D and trimming. The sample has about 300,000 clones; roughly 90% are singletons. This receptor was taken from a woman in her thirties with COVID-19, enrolled during active disease. Sequencing input: peripheral blood.

The CDR3 DNA reads as TGCAGCGTTGAAGCGCTCTCTAGCGGACTATACAATGAGCAGTTCTTC. Its translation: CSVEALSSGLYNEQFF. The J gene is TRBJ2-1, the V gene TRBV29-1, with 7 bases that match TRBD2. CDR3 length equals 16 residues. The germline gives CDR1 SQVTM, CDR2 ANQGSEA. Trimming cost V 1 base and J 4 bases; bases outside gene matches: 10.